The next 25 T cell receptor beta chains were all read from a single sample in a study of human T cells and chemical hapten exposure. Time point given: patch test 1, 2 weeks after DPC sensitization. The treatment is: therapeutic diphenylcyclopropenone sensitization with weekly scalp DPC. MiXCR was run by TCRdb on the RACE reads, yielding one entry per CDR3 protein. The sample shows just under 350,000 distinct CDR3 sequences, around 7% of them seen only once. Sequences were derived from whole blood, sampled in connection with sensitization to the hapten diphenylcyclopropenone (DPC). The source of these receptors is a woman aged 18-29 years with alopecia areata. Some clones in this sample may be carry-over from other donors' samples.

This rearrangement joins TRBV28 to TRBJ1-3; D is undetermined. V was pared by 6 bases and J by 4 bases, with 10 bases between. Germline loops: CDR1 MDHEN, CDR2 SYDVKM. The length of the CDR3 is 13 residues. The CDR3 coding sequence is TGTGCCAGCAGCCCTGGGATCGGAAACACCATATATTTT. It translates to CASSPGIGNTIYF.

The sample holds a few counts of this clonotype. J is TRBJ1-5 and V is TRBV10-3; the match to TRBD1 covers 9 bases. There are 15 residues in the CDR3. Losses at the gene ends were 2 bases for V and 6 bases for J; bases not matched to a gene: 5. Germline assignment: CDR1 ENHRY and CDR2 SYGVKD. CDR3 DNA sequence: TGTGCCATCAGTGAGCACAGGGGGCGAGCTCAGCCCCAGCATTTT. This encodes CAISEHRGRAQPQHF.

This clonotype has just a few counts. The V and J genes are TRBV6-2 or TRBV6-3 and TRBJ2-5, with a possible D match to TRBD2 (6 bases). This CDR3 contains 13 residues. The germline CDR1 and CDR2 sequences are MNHEY and SVGEGT. V was cut by 8 bases and J by 2 bases, with 12 bases left in between. CDR3 loop: CASSGTFQETQYF. The CDR3 region has the DNA TGTGCCAGCTCCGGGACTTTTCAAGAGACCCAGTACTTC.

In this sample, this clonotype turned up a few times. V usage is TRBV5-1 and J usage is TRBJ2-3; tentative D call: TRBD2 (5 bases). With 2 bases removed from V and 3 bases from J, the gap between germline ends came to 10 bases. CDR3 length equals 14 residues. From germline, CDR1 is SGHRS and CDR2 YFSETQ. The CDR3 nucleotides read TGCGCCAGCAGCTTTAGGATAGCGACAGATACGCAGTATTTT. This encodes CASSFRIATDTQYF.

This clonotype was observed a handful of times. The rearrangement links TRBV20-1 to TRBJ2-7; TRBD2 matches 11 bases. The germline V gene has CDR1 DFQATT and CDR2 SNEGSKA (reference sequence). The CDR3 is 14 amino acids. The trim removed 0 bases at V and 4 bases at J, leaving 2 bases unmatched. The CDR3 sequence: CSARDPSGGYEQYF. CDR3 in DNA: TGCAGTGCTAGAGATCCTAGCGGGGGGTACGAGCAGTACTTC.

This clonotype was seen a handful of times. This chain uses TRBV4-3 with TRBJ2-2, with 7 nucleotides matching TRBD1. After removal of 8 bases from V and 5 bases from J, the junction contained 8 bases not matched to a gene. The CDR3 has 14 amino acids. Germline assignment: CDR1 LGHNA and CDR2 YSLEER. The CDR3 region is CASSGQLRTGELFF. The CDR3 DNA sequence: TGCGCCAGCTCGGGACAGCTCAGAACCGGGGAGCTGTTTTTT.

There are many counts of this clonotype. The V and J genes are TRBV28 and TRBJ2-2, with 8 positions matching TRBD1. The CDR3 loop spans 16 amino acids. CDR1 MDHEN and CDR2 SYDVKM come from the germline V gene. V lost 2 bases, J lost 5 bases, and 7 bases stayed unmatched. The CDR3: CASSLGGRGRTGELFF. The CDR3 coding sequence is TGTGCCAGCAGTTTAGGCGGCAGGGGGCGAACCGGGGAGCTGTTTTTT.

This chain joins TRBV28 and TRBJ1-1; D gene unclear. Germline V gene lookup returns CDR1 MDHEN and CDR2 SYDVKM. V was cut by 3 bases and J by 8 bases, with 4 bases left in between. The CDR3 has 10 residues. The CDR3 nucleotides are TGTGCCAGCAGTTTTCGGGAAGCTTTCTTT. Protein product: CASSFREAFF.

In this sample, this clonotype turned up a few times. The CDR3 region has the DNA TGTGCCACCAGCAGAGCAGGGGGACAGGGGTACGAAAAACTGTTTTTT. Its translation: CATSRAGGQGYEKLFF. J is TRBJ1-4 and V is TRBV15; 10 bases line up with TRBD1. CDR3 length equals 16 residues. Trimming removed 1 base from V and 8 bases from J; junction bases left unmatched: 7. Germline CDR1 and CDR2: LNHNV and YYDKDF (reference sequence).

This chain joins TRBV29-1 and TRBJ2-3, with TRBD1 matching over 7 bases. Germline V gene sequence: CDR1 SQVTM, CDR2 ANQGSEA. The CDR3 extends over 13 amino acids. Trimming took 6 bases from V and 2 from J; bases not matched to a gene: 5. The CDR3 loop is CSVTGTATDTQYF. The CDR3 nucleotides are TGCAGCGTCACCGGGACAGCCACAGATACGCAGTATTTT.

The J gene is TRBJ2-3, the V gene TRBV3-1; unclear D gene. V lost 4 bases and J lost 2, with 7 bases in between. In germline, CDR1 is LGHDT, CDR2 YNNKEL (reference sequence). The CDR3 totals 13 residues. The chain's CDR3 is CASSPIATDTQYF. In DNA, the CDR3 is TGTGCCAGCAGCCCAATTGCCACAGATACGCAGTATTTT.

This clonotype has only a few counts. The junction differs from germline at one of its ends, possibly a read error. V and J are TRBV7-2 and TRBJ1-2; no clear D. Per the germline V gene, CDR1 is SGHTA and CDR2 is FQGNSA. This CDR3 region has 13 residues. The CDR3 region is CASSLEVGYGYTF. The CDR3 DNA follows: TGTGCCAGCAGTTTAGAGGTGGGCTATGGCTACACCTTC.

This clonotype was seen once. The chain has TRBV29-1 and TRBJ2-1, with a tentative D call TRBD2 (7 bases). The germline CDR1 and CDR2 sequences are SQVTM and ANQGSEA. V lost 6 bases, J lost 5 bases, and 14 bases lay in between. The length of the CDR3 is 13 residues. This chain's CDR3 is CSVPGAGDNEQFF. CDR3 coding DNA: TGCAGCGTGCCGGGGGCGGGGGACAATGAGCAGTTCTTC.

The chain uses TRBV3-1 and TRBJ2-5, with 16 bases matching TRBD2. Germline V gene lookup returns CDR1 LGHDT and CDR2 YNNKEL (reference sequence). There are 17 residues in the CDR3. V lost 3 bases and J lost 3; bases outside the gene matches: 4. DNA for the CDR3: TGTGCCAGCAGCCACGCGGGACTAGCGGGGGGGAAAGAGACCCAGTACTTC. Translation: CASSHAGLAGGKETQYF.

This clonotype turned up a few times. The J gene is TRBJ2-7, the V gene TRBV5-1; 11 bases align to TRBD1. The CDR3 sequence is 14 residues long. J was trimmed by 5 bases and V by 4 bases; bases with no gene match: 5. Germline-derived CDR1 and CDR2 are SGHRS and YFSETQ. Here the CDR3 reads CASSPGQGADEQYF. CDR3 coding DNA: TGCGCCAGCAGCCCCGGACAGGGGGCGGACGAGCAGTACTTC. Combining the CDR3 with reference TRBV5-1 and TRBJ2-7 gives the whole variable domain KAGVTQTPRYLIKTRGQQVTLSCSPISGHRSVSWYQQTPGQGLQFLFEYFSETQRNKGNFPGRFSGRQFSNSRSEMNVSTLELGDSALYLCASSPGQGADEQYFGPGTRLTVT.

The chain employs TRBV5-1 and TRBJ2-5; 9 positions match TRBD1. Germline-derived CDR1 and CDR2 are SGHRS and YFSETQ. The CDR3 runs 14 residues. Germline trimming cut 3 bases from V and 4 bases from J; bases unmatched to any gene: 4. The CDR3 DNA follows: TGCGCCAGCAGCTCACAGGGGGCTCGAGAGACCCAGTACTTC. It encodes CASSSQGARETQYF.

This clonotype has only a few counts. The chain recombines TRBV12-3 or TRBV12-4 with TRBJ1-6; TRBD1 aligns across 7 bases. This CDR3 is 14 amino acids long. J lost 8 bases, V lost 9 bases, and 10 bases had no gene match. The CDR3 region has the DNA TGTGCCAGTTCCGCGACAGGGATACATTCACCCCTCCACTTT. This sequence encodes CASSATGIHSPLHF.

This clonotype was recorded many times. V and J are TRBV28 and TRBJ2-7, with 12 bases matching TRBD1. The CDR3 length is 14 residues. V dropped 5 bases and J dropped 6; count of bases not matched to a gene: 5. Per germline, CDR1 MDHEN and CDR2 SYDVKM. The chain's CDR3 is CASSEGQGASEQYF. CDR3 sequence (DNA): TGTGCCAGCAGTGAGGGACAGGGGGCAAGCGAGCAGTACTTC.

This clonotype was observed a few times. The chain recombines TRBV5-1 with TRBJ1-1; D remains unclear. The V gene lost 2 bases and the J gene lost 6 bases, with 20 bases spanning the gap. CDR1 is SGHRS and CDR2 is YFSETQ in the germline V gene. This CDR3 is 16 amino acids long. Here the CDR3 DNA reads TGCGCCAGCAGCTTAGGTCAGGCGCCCCAAGGAGCTGAAGCTTTCTTT. Amino acids: CASSLGQAPQGAEAFF.

This clonotype was recorded a few times. The J gene is TRBJ1-3, the V gene TRBV3-1; perhaps TRBD1 as D (5 bases). The CDR3 is made up of 18 amino acids. CDR1 LGHDT and CDR2 YNNKEL come from the germline V gene (reference sequence). Trimming took 1 base from V and 0 from J, leaving 16 bases between them. The CDR3 nucleotides are TGTGCCAGCAGCCAAGCCCCCGAGACAGCTTTCTCTGGAAACACCATATATTTT. It codes for CASSQAPETAFSGNTIYF.

This clonotype was detected only a few times. This sequence joins TRBV15 and TRBJ1-2; 7 bases map to TRBD1. From germline, CDR1 is LNHNV and CDR2 YYDKDF (reference sequence). The V gene end was trimmed by 4 bases and the J gene end by 8 bases; junction bases not matched to a gene: 13. The CDR3 contains 15 residues. As DNA, the CDR3 is TGTGCCACCAGCATAAGCCGGGACAGTTTTCCCGGCTACACCTTC. This codes for CATSISRDSFPGYTF.

This chain uses TRBV5-1 with TRBJ1-2; 7 nucleotides line up with TRBD1. This CDR3 comprises 15 residues. The V and J ends lost 3 bases and 6 bases, in that order; junction bases with no gene match: 11. The germline gives CDR1 SGHRS, CDR2 YFSETQ. DNA of the CDR3: TGCGCCAGCAGCTCCCCGGACAGGTTTAATGATGGCTACACCTTC. It specifies CASSSPDRFNDGYTF.

This clonotype was detected a few times. The rearrangement uses TRBV7-3 and TRBJ2-1; TRBD2 might be the D (7 bases). V was shortened by 5 bases and J by 6 bases, with 14 bases between the two germline ends. The CDR3 runs 14 residues. Germline CDR1 reads SGHTA; CDR2 reads FQGTGA. CDR3 sequence (DNA): TGTGCCAGCAGCCGACGGGGGGCAGGCAATGAGCAGTTCTTC. Its protein is CASSRRGAGNEQFF.

The rearrangement joins TRBV6-2 or TRBV6-3 to TRBJ1-6; no clear D. Trimming pared 5 bases from V and 10 bases from J, leaving 6 bases between. From germline, CDR1 is MNHEY and CDR2 SVGEGT. The CDR3 sequence is 11 residues long. DNA of the CDR3: TGTGCCAGCAGTCTCGGCTCACCCCTCCACTTT. Encoded protein: CASSLGSPLHF.

This clonotype was counted between two and nine times. The DNA for the CDR3 is TGTGCCAGCAGCCAGAGACAGGATGGGACTGAAGCTTTCTTT. It yields the protein CASSQRQDGTEAFF. This rearrangement joins TRBV3-1 to TRBJ1-1, with D perhaps TRBD1 (6 bases). V shed 3 bases and J shed 5 bases, with 13 bases lying between them. CDR1 and CDR2 (germline): LGHDT, YNNKEL (reference sequence). The CDR3 runs to 14 residues.